Detailed here is one TCR beta chain. TCRdb independently ran MiXCR on the 5' RACE reads; one entry per CDR3 protein. Counted here are 200,000 or so distinct CDR3 sequences, approximately 16% occurring once; the ten biggest clones make up around 1.9%. This record belongs to a study of T-cell memory formation after mild COVID-19. CDR1 DFQATT and CDR2 SNEGSKA come from the germline V gene (reference sequence). V dropped 5 bases and J dropped 0; count of bases not matched to a gene: 11. The CDR3 sequence is 16 residues long. The chain is built from TRBV20-1 and TRBJ2-7; 9 bases are a match to TRBD1. Sequencing input: PBMCs or a T cell subset sorted from them (not recorded which). The source is an adult woman who had mild COVID-19 (a few samples of this study predate the infection). Cell type and time point are not known. The CDR3 reads CSAPGTGSRFSYEQYF. In nucleotides, the CDR3 is TGCAGTGCTCCCGGGACAGGGTCGAGGTTCTCCTACGAGCAGTACTTC.